This T cell receptor (beta chain) was sequenced during a study of T-cell memory formation after mild COVID-19. There are a few counts of this clonotype. MiXCR was run by TCRdb on the 5' RACE reads, yielding one entry per CDR3 protein. The profile shows more than 85,000 distinct CDR3 sequences, approximately 12% of them singletons. V gave up 4 bases and J gave up 9 bases, with 10 bases separating them. CDR1 SEHNR and CDR2 FQNEAQ come from the germline V gene (reference sequence). CDR3 length: 12 amino acids. The TCR comes from a man younger than 35 who had mild COVID-19 (a few samples of this study predate the infection). Cell type and time point are not known. Sequenced input: PBMCs or a T cell subset sorted from them (not recorded which). This chain connects TRBV7-9 to TRBJ1-5; tentatively, D is TRBD1 (5 bases). The CDR3 sequence is CASSSWGLPQHF. The CDR3, as DNA: TGTGCCAGCAGCTCCTGGGGGTTGCCCCAGCATTTT.